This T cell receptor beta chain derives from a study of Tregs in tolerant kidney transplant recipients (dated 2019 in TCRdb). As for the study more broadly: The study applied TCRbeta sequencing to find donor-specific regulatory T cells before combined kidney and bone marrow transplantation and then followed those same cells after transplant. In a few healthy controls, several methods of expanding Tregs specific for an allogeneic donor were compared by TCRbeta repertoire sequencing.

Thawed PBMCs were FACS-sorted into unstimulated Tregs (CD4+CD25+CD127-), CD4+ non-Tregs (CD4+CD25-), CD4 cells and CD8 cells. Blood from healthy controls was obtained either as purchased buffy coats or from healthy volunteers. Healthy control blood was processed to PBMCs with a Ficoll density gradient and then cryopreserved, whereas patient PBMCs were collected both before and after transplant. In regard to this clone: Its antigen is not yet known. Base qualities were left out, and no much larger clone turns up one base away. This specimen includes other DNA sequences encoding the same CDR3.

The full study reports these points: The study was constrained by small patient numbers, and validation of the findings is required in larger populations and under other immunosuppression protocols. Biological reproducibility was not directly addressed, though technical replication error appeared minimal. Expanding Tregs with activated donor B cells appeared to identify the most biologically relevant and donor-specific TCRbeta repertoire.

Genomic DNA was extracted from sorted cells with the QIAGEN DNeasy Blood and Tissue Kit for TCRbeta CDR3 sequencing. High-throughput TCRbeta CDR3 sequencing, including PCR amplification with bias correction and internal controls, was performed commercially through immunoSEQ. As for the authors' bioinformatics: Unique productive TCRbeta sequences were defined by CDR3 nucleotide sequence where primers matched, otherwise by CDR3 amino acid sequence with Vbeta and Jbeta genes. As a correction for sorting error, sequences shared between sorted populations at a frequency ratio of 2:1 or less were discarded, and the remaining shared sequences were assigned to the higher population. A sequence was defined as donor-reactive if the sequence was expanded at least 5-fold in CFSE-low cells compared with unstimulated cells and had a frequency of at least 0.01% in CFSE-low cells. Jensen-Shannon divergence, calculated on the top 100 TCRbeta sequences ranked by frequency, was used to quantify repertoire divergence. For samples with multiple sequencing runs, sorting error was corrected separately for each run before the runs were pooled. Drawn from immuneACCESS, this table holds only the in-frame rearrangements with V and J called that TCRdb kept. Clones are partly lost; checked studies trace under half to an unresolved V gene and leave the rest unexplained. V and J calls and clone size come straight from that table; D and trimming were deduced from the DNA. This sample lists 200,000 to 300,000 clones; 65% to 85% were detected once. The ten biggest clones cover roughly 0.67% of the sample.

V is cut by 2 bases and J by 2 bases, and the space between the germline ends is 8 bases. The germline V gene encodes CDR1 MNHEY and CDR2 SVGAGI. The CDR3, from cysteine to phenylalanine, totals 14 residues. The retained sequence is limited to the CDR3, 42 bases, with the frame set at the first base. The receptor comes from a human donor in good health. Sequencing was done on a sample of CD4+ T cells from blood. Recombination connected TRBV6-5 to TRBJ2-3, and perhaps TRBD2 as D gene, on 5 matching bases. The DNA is TGTGCCAGCAGTTACACTAGGAACACAGATACGCAGTATTTT. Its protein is CASSYTRNTDTQYF.